These 11 T cell receptor beta chains share one sample of origin, sequenced in a study of blood T cells in healthy people across ages (dated by TCRdb to between 2014 and 2017). The library was produced with 5' RACE. Sequencer: Illumina HiSeq 2500. A second PCR of roughly 7 to 12 cycles was run with a J-beta primer mix and a sample-barcoded 5' primer. TCRdb took the public reads, trimmed them with fastp at Q25, ran MiXCR for clone calling and kept in-frame beta chains. Rows with one shared CDR3 protein collapse into an entry with the most common genes and DNA. The sample has about 580,000 distinct CDR3 sequences on record, 47% of them singletons. Together, the top ten hold about 26% of the sample. The sequenced material came from blood. These receptors originate from a man older than 75 in good health.

The DNA for the CDR3 is TGCAGTGTAGCGGCCCCTATCATGAACACTGAAGCTTTCTTT. This translates into CSVAAPIMNTEAFF. J is TRBJ1-1 and V is TRBV20-1; D is ambiguous. The CDR3 covers 14 residues. From germline, CDR1 is DFQATT and CDR2 SNEGSKA (reference sequence). Trimming removed 7 bases from V and 0 bases from J, with 15 bases in between.

Points on this clonotype: A read error may account for a junction end that differs from germline. This chain uses TRBV20-1 with TRBJ2-1, with 10 bases fitting TRBD2. This CDR3 contains 14 residues. The germline gives CDR1 DFQATT, CDR2 SNEGSKA (reference sequence). CDR3 bases: TGCAGTGCTCTAGCGGGGGCCTCCTACAGTGAGCAGTTCTTC. Residues: CSALAGASYSEQFF.

This clonotype has a count of ten or more. The rearrangement uses TRBV7-2 and TRBJ2-4; TRBD2 aligns across 8 bases. Germline loops: CDR1 SGHTA, CDR2 FQGNSA. V lost 5 bases and J lost 7; bases outside the gene matches: 4. The length of the CDR3 is 13 residues. The CDR3 DNA follows: TGTGCCAGCAGCCCGGGGGGGGTTAACATTCAGTACTTC. It codes for CASSPGGVNIQYF.

This clonotype was observed a few times. Possible read error: a much larger clone is one base away. The rearrangement joins TRBV6-2 or TRBV6-3 to TRBJ2-1; D is possibly TRBD2 (6 bases). V lost 8 bases to trimming and J lost 0 bases, with 8 bases between them. The CDR3 totals 13 residues. The germline V gene encodes CDR1 MNHEY and CDR2 SVGEGT. CDR3 protein: CASAGGSYNEQFF. Written as DNA, the CDR3 is TGTGCCAGCGCCGGGGGCTCCTACAATGAGCAGTTCTTC.

This clonotype was counted between two and nine times. The J gene is TRBJ2-1, the V gene TRBV27; the D call may be TRBD1 or TRBD2 (6 bases each). The CDR3 is made up of 19 amino acids. The germline gives CDR1 MNHEY, CDR2 SMNVEV (reference sequence). The V and J ends lost 6 bases and 0 bases respectively, with 24 bases between them. CDR3 nucleotide sequence: TGTGCCAGCAGGGGTGGAGGGGGAAGGCTTTATGGCTCCTACAATGAGCAGTTCTTC. It yields the protein CASRGGGGRLYGSYNEQFF.

The sample holds a few counts of this clonotype. This chain links TRBV2 with TRBJ2-6; 9 positions match TRBD1. V trimming: 10 bases; J trimming: 1 base; junction bases outside the gene matches: 2. Germline V gives CDR1 SNHLY, CDR2 FYNNEI. The CDR3 extends over 14 amino acids. CDR3 sequence: CAIDRGSGANVLTF. Here the CDR3 DNA reads TGTGCCATAGACAGGGGGTCTGGGGCCAACGTCCTGACTTTC.

This clonotype showed up just a few times. The gene calls are TRBV28 and TRBJ1-1; D remains ambiguous. The CDR3 is 16 amino acids. V lost 6 bases to trimming and J lost 4 bases, with 21 bases between them. Germline values: CDR1 MDHEN, CDR2 SYDVKM. CDR3 region: CASSPLGNSLLTEAFF. CDR3 DNA: TGTGCCAGCAGCCCCCTCGGGAACAGCTTGCTCACTGAAGCTTTCTTT.

This chain joins TRBV5-1 and TRBJ2-1, with 9 positions matching TRBD2. Losses at the gene ends were 0 bases for V and 10 bases for J; bases not matched to a gene: 8. The CDR3 is 15 amino acids. The germline gives CDR1 SGHRS, CDR2 YFSETQ. CDR3 protein: CASSLATSGPGEQFF. The CDR3 DNA sequence: TGCGCCAGCAGCTTGGCGACTAGCGGTCCGGGGGAGCAGTTCTTC.

The rearrangement uses TRBV7-2 and TRBJ2-5; D assignment may be TRBD1 or TRBD2 (6 bases each). Trimming removed 0 bases at V and 0 bases at J, with 20 bases between. The CDR3 has 19 amino acids. From germline, CDR1 is SGHTA and CDR2 FQGNSA. CDR3 region: CASSLAEGRGHPYQETQYF. In DNA form, the CDR3 reads TGTGCCAGCAGCTTAGCGGAGGGTCGGGGACACCCGTACCAAGAGACCCAGTACTTC.

The chain joins TRBV20-1 to TRBJ1-2; a possible D gene is TRBD1 (5 bases). Trimming stripped 2 bases from V and 2 bases from J, with 12 bases between. Germline CDR1 and CDR2: DFQATT and SNEGSKA (reference sequence). The CDR3 length is 14 residues. The CDR3 DNA reads as TGCAGTGCTAGACCCCTGCGGGACAACTATGGCTACACCTTC. Protein product: CSARPLRDNYGYTF.

This rearrangement joins TRBV5-1 to TRBJ2-3; D possibly corresponds to TRBD1 (5 bases). Germline CDR1 and CDR2: SGHRS and YFSETQ. CDR3 length: 15 amino acids. V lost 2 bases and J lost 0, with 10 bases in between. The CDR3 loop is CASSFLWGSTDTQYF. The DNA for the CDR3 is TGCGCCAGCAGCTTCCTCTGGGGCAGCACAGATACGCAGTATTTT.